Shown below are 14 T cell receptor beta chains from a single sample sequenced in a study of blood T cell repertoires in COVID-19. Repertoires were generated with immunoSEQ multiplex PCR, while TCRdb's copy carries only in-frame clones and drops some. The profile covers hundreds of thousands of clones, with roughly 89% appearing a single time and roughly 0.92% taken by the ten largest. Sequences were obtained from peripheral blood. Every receptor here comes from a man in his late teens or twenties with COVID-19, enrolled during active disease.

This rearrangement joins TRBV11-1 to TRBJ2-2; TRBD2 matches at 10 bases. Germline V gene sequence: CDR1 SGHAT, CDR2 FQDESV (reference sequence). V gave up 6 bases and J gave up 4 bases; unmatched junction bases: 5. This CDR3 comprises 15 residues. The CDR3: CASRMLAGVTGELFF. DNA of the CDR3: TGTGCCAGCAGGATGCTAGCGGGAGTCACCGGGGAGCTGTTTTTT. The full variable domain, completed using reference TRBV11-1 and TRBJ2-2, is EAEVAQSPRYKITEKSQAVAFWCDPISGHATLYWYRQILGQGPELLVQFQDESVVDDSQLPKDRFSAERLKGVDSTLKIQPAELGDSAMYLCASRMLAGVTGELFFGEGSRLTVL.

The V and J genes are TRBV18 and TRBJ1-2; 11 bases are shared with TRBD1. The ends lost 5 bases at V and 3 bases at J; junction bases unmatched: 5. The CDR3 length is 15 residues. Per germline, CDR1 KGHSH and CDR2 LQKENI. This chain's CDR3 is CASSGQGATDYGYTF. In DNA, the CDR3 is TGTGCCAGCTCAGGACAGGGGGCGACAGACTATGGCTACACCTTC.

This chain links TRBV2 with TRBJ2-1; TRBD2 matches at 14 bases. The germline V gene has CDR1 SNHLY and CDR2 FYNNEI. The V gene end was trimmed by 5 bases and the J gene end by 4 bases; junction bases not matched to a gene: 1. The CDR3 is 15 amino acids. The CDR3 loop reads CASSRTSGRYNEQFF. In nucleotides, the CDR3 is TGTGCCAGCAGTCGGACTAGCGGGAGGTACAATGAGCAGTTCTTC.

This chain connects TRBV6-6 to TRBJ1-6; the match to TRBD1 covers 7 bases. The germline gives CDR1 MNHNY, CDR2 SVGAGI (reference sequence). With 5 bases clipped from V and 7 bases from J, the junction kept 11 bases outside the gene matches. CDR3 length equals 16 residues. The CDR3 sequence is CASSRQGFPLNSPLHF. The DNA of the CDR3 is TGTGCCAGCAGTCGACAGGGCTTTCCCCTGAATTCACCCCTCCACTTT.

This chain uses TRBV4-1 with TRBJ1-1; TRBD1 agrees at 7 bases. Per germline, CDR1 MGHRA and CDR2 YSYEKL. The V segment lost 0 bases and the J segment 4 bases; nucleotides outside the gene matches: 8. The CDR3 sequence is 16 residues long. The CDR3 here is CASSQDPTRGFTEAFF. The CDR3 DNA is TGCGCCAGCAGCCAAGACCCTACCAGGGGGTTCACTGAAGCTTTCTTT.

This chain uses TRBV18 with TRBJ2-7; 12 bases are shared with TRBD2. The V and J ends lost 3 bases and 0 bases, in that order; junction bases with no gene match: 3. From germline, CDR1 is KGHSH and CDR2 LQKENI. CDR3 length equals 16 residues. CDR3 in amino acids: CASSPSGLAGSYEQYF. The CDR3 DNA sequence: TGTGCCAGCTCACCTTCGGGACTAGCGGGCTCCTACGAGCAGTACTTC.

This clone was recorded once. V gene TRBV4-1 combines with J gene TRBJ2-1, with 11 bases fitting TRBD2. The trim removed 4 bases at V and 6 bases at J, leaving 14 bases unmatched. CDR1 and CDR2 (germline): MGHRA, YSYEKL. This CDR3 spans 18 amino acids. CDR3 loop: CASSLGRTSGYPGNEQFF. The CDR3 coding sequence is TGCGCCAGCAGCCTAGGAAGGACTAGCGGGTACCCTGGCAATGAGCAGTTCTTC.

The chain couples TRBV5-1 to TRBJ2-5; TRBD2 agrees at 13 bases. This CDR3 comprises 15 residues. V lost 2 bases, J lost 12 bases, and 10 bases stayed unmatched. CDR1 SGHRS and CDR2 YFSETQ come from the germline V gene. CDR3 loop: CASSLSGTGTSGEYF. CDR3 sequence (DNA): TGCGCCAGCAGCTTATCCGGGACAGGGACTAGCGGGGAGTACTTC.

Comment on this clone: Within the sample, other DNA sequences also encode this same CDR3. The chain links TRBV27 to TRBJ1-5, with D perhaps matching TRBD1 (5 bases). This CDR3 is 13 amino acids long. Germline V gene lookup returns CDR1 MNHEY and CDR2 SMNVEV (reference sequence). The V end lost 8 bases, the J end lost 7 bases, and 15 bases lay between the germline ends. The CDR3, as DNA: TGTGCCAGCTCCTGGGGCAGCGGGCAGCCCCAGCATTTT. It codes for CASSWGSGQPQHF.

The rearrangement joins TRBV27 to TRBJ2-3; the match to TRBD2 covers 9 bases. Trimming removed 5 bases from V and 0 bases from J; junction bases left unmatched: 6. There are 16 residues in the CDR3. Germline V gene sequence: CDR1 MNHEY, CDR2 SMNVEV (reference sequence). CDR3 nucleotide sequence: TGTGCCAGCAGTGAGACTAGCGGAGGGAGCACAGATACGCAGTATTTT. Encoded protein: CASSETSGGSTDTQYF.

The J gene is TRBJ2-6, the V gene TRBV13; the D gene is possibly TRBD1 (5 bases). CDR3 length: 15 residues. Germline-derived CDR1 and CDR2 are PRHDT and FYEKMQ (reference sequence). V was shortened by 5 bases and J by 2 bases, with 10 bases between the two germline ends. CDR3 in amino acids: CASSPPTAGANVLTF. In DNA, the CDR3 is TGTGCCAGCAGCCCGCCGACAGCTGGGGCCAACGTCCTGACTTTC.

The rearrangement links TRBV7-9 to TRBJ2-3; D is ambiguous. V lost 5 bases, J lost 0 bases, and 15 bases lay in between. Per germline, CDR1 SEHNR and CDR2 FQNEAQ (reference sequence). The CDR3 covers 16 residues. Written as DNA, the CDR3 is TGTGCCAGCAGCCTAACGACGGGTACTAGCACAGATACGCAGTATTTT. The encoded protein is CASSLTTGTSTDTQYF.

This rearrangement joins TRBV29-1 to TRBJ1-1; D unresolved. In germline, CDR1 is SQVTM, CDR2 ANQGSEA. This CDR3 has 14 amino acids. CDR3 bases: TGCAGTTGTCGGCAGGTTTTGATGAACACTGAAGCTTTCTTT. This encodes CSCRQVLMNTEAFF.

The chain has TRBV3-1 (or the pseudogene TRBV3-2) and TRBJ1-3; 7 bases match TRBD1. Per the germline V gene, CDR1 is LGHDT and CDR2 is YNNKEL (reference sequence). V shed 0 bases and J 2 bases; nucleotides not matched to a gene: 13. This CDR3 has 19 amino acids. The CDR3 DNA follows: TGTGCCAGCAGCCAAGATCCAGGCGGAACAGGGGCCGCTGGAAACACCATATATTTT. This encodes CASSQDPGGTGAAGNTIYF.